The present TCR beta chain was sequenced within a study of graft-versus-host responses after intestinal transplantation. TCRdb's table, derived via immunoSEQ multiplex PCR, lists solely in-frame clones and lacks some. The data contain tens of thousands of clones, about 92% of them singletons. Overall study findings and caveats: GvH clones detected in recipient marrow included some appearing first in ileum or blood. Patients who carried graft-donor T cell macrochimerism also had high graft-versus-host to host-versus-graft clonal ratios in their allografts.

A note on this clone: What it binds is not known.

The receptor comes from a human patient who received an intestinal transplant, so some T cells may come from the graft donor. The specimen was PBMCs, collected 98 days after intestinal transplantation.

In DNA, the CDR3 is TGTGCCATCAGCCGTGGGGTAGCGGGGCTAAAGAATGAGCAGTTCTTC. It codes for CAISRGVAGLKNEQFF. J is TRBJ2-1 and V is TRBV10-3; TRBD2 matches at 8 bases. Germline V gives CDR1 ENHRY, CDR2 SYGVKD. The J segment lost 7 bases and the V segment lost 6 bases, leaving 14 bases of the junction unmatched. The CDR3 spans 16 residues.